Each of the 7 T cell receptor beta chains below was sequenced from the same sample in a study of T cell repertoires in cytomegalovirus infection. TCRdb used MiXCR to reprocess the reads, holding one entry per CDR3 protein. This table holds roughly 720,000 distinct CDR3 sequences, less than 40% found once. The sequencing sample was made of PBMCs. Receptor source: a human donor in good health (CMV status not recorded). Some clones in this sample may be carry-over from other donors' samples.

Concerning this clonotype: One end of the junction is discordant with germline, which a read error may explain. The chain carries TRBV7-8 and TRBJ2-7, with 8 bases identical to TRBD2. The CDR3 runs to 21 residues. Germline lookup yields CDR1 SGHVS and CDR2 FQNEAQ. The CDR3 is CASSLGVSGLGLAGRNYKQYF. The DNA of the CDR3 is TGTGCCAGCAGCTTAGGAGTTTCGGGATTAGGGCTAGCGGGTAGAAACTACAAGCAGTACTTC.

The table lists this clonotype with a few counts. The CDR3 protein is CASSAGGERLYGYTF. CDR3 bases: TGTGCCAGCAGCGCGGGCGGTGAGAGACTCTATGGCTACACCTTC. The chain uses TRBV5-6 and TRBJ1-2; D not certain. The CDR3 totals 15 residues. Germline V gene lookup returns CDR1 SGHDT and CDR2 YYEEEE. V was cut by 4 bases and J by 4 bases, with 17 bases left in between.

The rearrangement links TRBV13 to TRBJ1-1; weak D call: TRBD1 (5 bases). Trimming shortened V by 0 bases and J by 0 bases, and 8 bases separated the two germline ends. Germline CDR1 reads PRHDT; CDR2 reads FYEKMQ (reference sequence). CDR3 length: 15 residues. The CDR3 sequence is CASSLGGALNTEAFF. CDR3 in DNA: TGTGCCAGCAGCTTAGGAGGGGCGCTGAACACTGAAGCTTTCTTT. Combining the CDR3 with reference TRBV13 and TRBJ1-1 gives the whole variable domain AAGVIQSPRHLIKEKRETATLKCYPIPRHDTVYWYQQGPGQDPQFLISFYEKMQSDKGSIPDRFSAQQFSDYHSELNMSSLELGDSALYFCASSLGGALNTEAFFGQGTRLTVV.

This clonotype appeared a few times. The chain joins TRBV5-6 to TRBJ2-1; TRBD2 is a possible D gene (6 bases). The CDR3 is 13 amino acids. In germline, CDR1 is SGHDT, CDR2 YYEEEE. V lost 0 bases and J 9 bases, leaving 10 bases between the germline ends. The CDR3 loop reads CASSLGRGFEQFF. The CDR3 DNA is TGTGCCAGCAGCTTGGGGCGGGGTTTTGAGCAGTTCTTC. The full variable domain, its missing parts supplied by reference TRBV5-6 and TRBJ2-1, is DAGVTQSPTHLIKTRGQQVTLRCSPKSGHDTVSWYQQALGQGPQFIFQYYEEEERQRGNFPDRFSGHQFPNYSSELNVNALLLGDSALYLCASSLGRGFEQFFGPGTRLTVL.

J is TRBJ2-5 and V is TRBV20-1; D could derive from TRBD1 or TRBD2 (5 bases each). Germline V gene data show CDR1 as DFQATT and CDR2 as SNEGSKA (reference sequence). The ends were cut back, 4 bases at V and 4 bases at J, with 22 bases in the middle. This CDR3 region has 16 residues. The DNA of the CDR3 is TGCAGTGCTACGGCTACGGCTACGATTGGGGGAGAGACCCAGTACTTC. Its translation is CSATATATIGGETQYF.

This clonotype was counted a few times. The genes are TRBV12-3 or TRBV12-4 and TRBJ2-1, with 9 bases matching TRBD2. V was pared by 6 bases and J by 5 bases, with 17 bases of the junction left unmatched. This CDR3 region has 18 residues. CDR3 coding DNA: TGTGCCAGCAGAGGGCGGCGGGAGGGCCTAGACCCCCACAATGAGCAGTTCTTC. Amino acid sequence: CASRGRREGLDPHNEQFF.

Here the CDR3 DNA reads TGTGCCAGCAGCGAGGTGGGCAGGGGGCGAACTGAAGCTTTCTTT. It encodes CASSEVGRGRTEAFF. V gene TRBV6-1 combines with J gene TRBJ1-1; 8 nucleotides match TRBD1. The CDR3 runs to 15 residues. V dropped 6 bases and J dropped 5; count of bases not matched to a gene: 11. The germline V gene encodes CDR1 MNHNS and CDR2 SASEGT.